A single sample gave rise to the 6 T cell receptor beta chains below, sequenced in a study of blood T cell repertoires in COVID-19 (dated by TCRdb to between 2020 and 2021). The library was obtained by the immunoSEQ multiplex PCR assay. TCRdb carries this immuneACCESS record with in-frame sequences only. Its versions omit some clonotypes, under half of them owing to an unresolved V gene in the studies checked, with the rest unexplained. Within this sample are about 120,000 clones, with 75% to 85% of them counted one time only. The top ten constitute roughly 4.3% of the sample. Sequencing was performed on peripheral blood. The receptors were sampled from a woman older than 75 with acute or convalescent COVID-19.

This rearrangement joins TRBV5-1 to TRBJ1-2, with 12 nucleotides matching TRBD1. This CDR3 comprises 17 residues. The V segment lost 0 bases and the J segment 8 bases; nucleotides outside the gene matches: 11. CDR1 is SGHRS, CDR2 YFSETQ, per germline. The CDR3 region is CASSLGPEGQGAQGYTF. CDR3 nucleotides: TGCGCCAGCAGCTTGGGCCCGGAGGGACAGGGGGCGCAGGGCTACACCTTC.

The chain links TRBV7-9 to TRBJ1-3, with D perhaps matching TRBD1 (6 bases). Germline V lookup: CDR1 SEHNR, CDR2 FQNEAQ (reference sequence). CDR3 length: 15 amino acids. V was shortened by 7 bases and J by 0 bases, with 13 bases between the two germline ends. The CDR3 DNA follows: TGTGCCAGCACCCAACCGACAGGCTCTGGAAACACCATATATTTT. It specifies CASTQPTGSGNTIYF.

The table lists this clone with a count of one. This sequence joins TRBV7-2 and TRBJ2-7; 8 positions match TRBD2. V lost 5 bases, J lost 2 bases, and 11 bases stayed unmatched. Germline CDR1 and CDR2: SGHTA and FQGNSA. This CDR3 spans 16 amino acids. The CDR3 coding sequence is TGTGCCAGCAGCAGCCGGGAGGGGACTACCCCCTACGAGCAGTACTTC. Translation gives CASSSREGTTPYEQYF.

The chain has TRBV2 and TRBJ2-7; D perhaps matches TRBD2 (6 bases). CDR3 length: 16 residues. Per the germline V gene, CDR1 is SNHLY and CDR2 is FYNNEI. The ends were cut back, 7 bases at V and 0 bases at J, with 19 bases in the middle. The CDR3 here is CASIGSLGLSSYEQYF. CDR3 in DNA: TGTGCCAGCATCGGGAGTTTAGGCCTGAGCTCCTACGAGCAGTACTTC.

The chain recombines TRBV9 with TRBJ2-4; perhaps TRBD2 as D (6 bases). This CDR3 has 15 amino acids. Germline V gives CDR1 SGDLS, CDR2 YYNGEE. Trimming cost V 3 bases and J 2 bases, with 12 bases left between them. The CDR3 spells CASSGEDYPKNIQYF. The CDR3 region has the DNA TGTGCCAGCAGCGGAGAGGACTACCCCAAAAACATTCAGTACTTC.

This rearrangement joins TRBV24-1 to TRBJ2-3, with a weak D call TRBD2 (5 bases). The CDR3 spans 17 residues. Germline-derived CDR1 and CDR2 are KGHDR and SFDVKD. V lost 3 bases and J 6 bases, leaving 21 bases between the germline ends. The CDR3 sequence is CATSDRGKGDDGDTQYF. In nucleotides, the CDR3 is TGTGCCACCAGTGATAGAGGGAAGGGAGATGACGGGGATACGCAGTATTTT.